The 32 T cell receptor beta chains listed next were all sequenced from one sample in a study of blood T cells in healthy people across ages. Alongside a J-beta primer mix, a sample-barcoded 5' primer served in a second PCR lasting 7 to 11 cycles. TCRdb passed the 5' RACE reads through MiXCR, listing each CDR3 protein once. The sample holds some 1.1 million distinct CDR3 sequences, roughly two fifths seen once. Sequenced material: blood. Receptors were obtained from a man between 18 and 29 years old in good health.

The chain has TRBV4-2 and TRBJ2-1, with 10 nucleotides matching TRBD2. V lost 2 bases, J lost 8 bases, and 6 bases stayed unmatched. Germline assignment: CDR1 LGHNA and CDR2 YNFKEQ. The length of the CDR3 is 15 residues. The CDR3 DNA is TGTGCCAGCAGCCAAAGAACTAGCGGGGTGGATGAGCAGTTCTTC. As protein: CASSQRTSGVDEQFF.

The chain has TRBV12-5 and TRBJ1-2; tentatively, D is TRBD1 (6 bases). With 5 bases removed from V and 6 bases from J, the gap between germline ends came to 16 bases. CDR1 is LGHNT and CDR2 is FRNRAP in the germline V gene. The CDR3 loop spans 14 amino acids. The CDR3 region is CASGALGTLHGYTF. The CDR3 DNA follows: TGTGCTAGTGGTGCACTAGGGACATTACATGGCTACACCTTC. The full variable domain, with the rest looked up from reference TRBV12-5 and TRBJ1-2, is DARVTQTPRHKVTEMGQEVTMRCQPILGHNTVFWYRQTMMQGLELLAYFRNRAPLDDSGMPKDRFSAEMPDATLATLKIQPSEPRDSAVYFCASGALGTLHGYTFGSGTRLTVV.

At least ten counts were recorded for this clonotype. V gene TRBV5-4 combines with J gene TRBJ2-3, with D possibly being TRBD2 (6 bases). The V end was cut by 4 bases, the J end by 5 bases, with 14 bases between. Germline CDR1 reads SGHNT; CDR2 reads YYREEE (reference sequence). The CDR3 has 14 amino acids. The CDR3 spells CASSGEASRDTQYF. CDR3 DNA: TGTGCCAGCAGCGGGGAGGCTTCAAGAGATACGCAGTATTTT.

This chain joins TRBV6-1 and TRBJ2-4, with D unclear. Germline CDR1 and CDR2: MNHNS and SASEGT. Trimming shortened V by 3 bases and J by 2 bases, and 11 bases separated the two germline ends. The CDR3 has 15 residues. CDR3 nucleotide sequence: TGTGCCAGCAGTGAGAGTCCTAATCCCAAAAACATTCAGTACTTC. Translating it yields CASSESPNPKNIQYF.

The chain uses TRBV18 and TRBJ1-2, with a weak D call TRBD1 (6 bases). CDR3 length equals 15 residues. The germline V gene encodes CDR1 KGHSH and CDR2 LQKENI. Deletions cut 2 bases from V and 10 bases from J, with 20 bases between. CDR3 sequence reads: CASSPEAGANCDYTF. The CDR3 DNA reads as TGTGCCAGCTCACCAGAAGCGGGGGCTAACTGTGACTACACCTTC.

This clonotype came up a few times. This chain uses TRBV29-1 with TRBJ2-3; 7 bases map to TRBD1. Germline V gene lookup returns CDR1 SQVTM and CDR2 ANQGSEA. V trimming: 3 bases; J trimming: 3 bases; junction bases outside the gene matches: 6. The CDR3 runs 14 residues. CDR3 sequence: CSVEGTAKTDTQYF. The CDR3 DNA reads TGCAGCGTTGAGGGGACAGCTAAAACAGATACGCAGTATTTT.

This clonotype was detected once. The V and J genes are TRBV27 and TRBJ2-3, with TRBD1 matching over 9 bases. This CDR3 has 17 amino acids. Germline V gene data show CDR1 as MNHEY and CDR2 as SMNVEV (reference sequence). J lost 2 bases, V lost 0 bases, and 6 bases had no gene match. The CDR3 nucleotides are TGTGCCAGCAGTTTATCAGGACAGGGGTGGGCCACAGATACGCAGTATTTT. The encoded protein is CASSLSGQGWATDTQYF.

This clonotype was recorded a few times. The chain combines TRBV7-2 with TRBJ1-1; maybe TRBD1 (6 bases). The CDR3 runs to 15 residues. The V end was cut by 5 bases, the J end by 1 base, with 14 bases between. CDR1 is SGHTA and CDR2 is FQGNSA in the germline V gene. The CDR3 DNA sequence: TGTGCCAGCAGCCAGGGGAGGGCTAGGAACACTGAAGCTTTCTTT. Its protein is CASSQGRARNTEAFF.

The CDR3 sequence is CASSLDGTNGYTF. The CDR3 bases are TGTGCCAGCAGCTTAGACGGGACGAATGGCTACACCTTC. The rearrangement joins TRBV11-2 to TRBJ1-2; the D gene is possibly TRBD1 (5 bases). The CDR3 loop spans 13 amino acids. Looked up from germline, CDR1 is SGHAT and CDR2 is FQNNGV. Trimming removed 0 bases at V and 6 bases at J, with 8 bases between.

This clonotype came up many times. The chain joins TRBV29-1 to TRBJ2-1; no reliable D call. V was pared by 6 bases and J by 4 bases, with 7 bases between. This CDR3 has 11 residues. Germline values: CDR1 SQVTM, CDR2 ANQGSEA. In DNA, the CDR3 is TGCAGCGTGGAGAGTTACAATGAGCAGTTCTTC. It encodes CSVESYNEQFF.

V usage is TRBV9 and J usage is TRBJ2-2; D may be TRBD1 (6 bases). CDR1 and CDR2 (germline): SGDLS, YYNGEE. V lost 0 bases to trimming and J lost 1 base, with 7 bases between them. The CDR3 spans 15 residues. CDR3 DNA sequence: TGTGCCAGCAGCGTAGTGACAGGGAACACCGGGGAGCTGTTTTTT. It yields the protein CASSVVTGNTGELFF.

A few counts support this clonotype. V is TRBV3-1 and J is TRBJ1-2; D remains unclear. The CDR3 loop spans 14 amino acids. The V gene's germline CDR1 is LGHDT and CDR2 YNNKEL (reference sequence). V lost 1 base and J 2 bases, leaving 8 bases between the germline ends. The CDR3 DNA reads as TGTGCCAGCAGCCAAGGGCTGGAGAACTATGGCTACACCTTC. This gives the protein CASSQGLENYGYTF.

Only one count was recorded for this clonotype. V gene TRBV6-5 combines with J gene TRBJ1-2; 9 nucleotides match TRBD1. The CDR3 is 14 residues long. From germline, CDR1 is MNHEY and CDR2 SVGAGI. V gave up 7 bases and J gave up 4 bases; unmatched junction bases: 7. CDR3: CASTAGTGSYGYTF. The CDR3 nucleotides are TGTGCCAGCACCGCAGGGACAGGGAGCTATGGCTACACCTTC.

This clonotype occurred a few times. This chain links TRBV7-2 with TRBJ1-1; 7 bases are a match to TRBD1. CDR3 length equals 14 residues. CDR1 is SGHTA and CDR2 is FQGNSA in the germline V gene. With 6 bases clipped from V and 2 bases from J, the junction kept 6 bases outside the gene matches. This chain's CDR3 is CASRRQGSNTEAFF. CDR3 nucleotides: TGTGCCAGCAGGAGACAGGGCTCCAACACTGAAGCTTTCTTT.

The table lists this clonotype with a few counts. V gene TRBV20-1 combines with J gene TRBJ1-1; D not certain. The germline CDR1 and CDR2 sequences are DFQATT and SNEGSKA (reference sequence). CDR3 length equals 13 residues. V was pared by 6 bases and J by 0 bases, with 11 bases between. The CDR3 DNA sequence: TGCAGTGCAAGTGGAAACATGAACACTGAAGCTTTCTTT. Amino acid sequence: CSASGNMNTEAFF.

This rearrangement joins TRBV30 to TRBJ2-1; a possible D gene is TRBD2 (6 bases). V was shortened by 4 bases and J by 10 bases, with 14 bases between the two germline ends. The germline V gene encodes CDR1 GTSNPN and CDR2 SVGIG (reference sequence). The CDR3 length is 12 residues. CDR3 residues: CAWKGRLGEQFF. CDR3 nucleotides: TGTGCCTGGAAGGGCCGACTAGGAGAGCAGTTCTTC.

Worth noting for this clonotype: One end of the junction varies from germline; a read error may be responsible. The genes are TRBV9 and TRBJ2-1, with D possibly TRBD2 on 5 matching bases. CDR3 length equals 15 residues. Per germline, CDR1 SGDLS and CDR2 YYNGEE. The CDR3 coding sequence is TGTGCCAGCAGAGTAGGCGAGGGCTCCTACAATGAGCAGTTCTTC. Residues: CASRVGEGSYNEQFF.

The V call is TRBV7-6, the J call TRBJ2-1; D remains ambiguous. The J call is in doubt because the DNA end fits TRBJ2-7 better. From germline, CDR1 is SGHVS and CDR2 FNYEAQ. The CDR3 is 17 residues long. The DNA for the CDR3 is TGTGCCAGCAGCCCCCTCATACGTCCGAGCTCCTACAATGAGCAGTACTTC. The encoded protein is CASSPLIRPSSYNEQYF.

This clonotype was seen a handful of times. The V gene is TRBV20-1, the J gene TRBJ1-1; a possible D gene is TRBD1 (5 bases). This CDR3 is built from 13 residues. Germline V gene data show CDR1 as DFQATT and CDR2 as SNEGSKA (reference sequence). V lost 3 bases and J 5 bases, leaving 13 bases between the germline ends. CDR3 protein: CSASGGARTEAFF. In DNA, the CDR3 is TGCAGTGCTAGTGGTGGGGCGCGAACTGAAGCTTTCTTT.

The V call is TRBV6-1, the J call TRBJ2-3; 10 bases line up with TRBD2. This CDR3 is built from 17 residues. The V segment lost 6 bases and the J segment 5 bases; nucleotides outside the gene matches: 14. From germline, CDR1 is MNHNS and CDR2 SASEGT. Here the CDR3 reads CASSRMISGGSQDTQYF. The CDR3 DNA reads as TGTGCCAGCAGCCGAATGATTAGCGGGGGGTCCCAAGATACGCAGTATTTT.

The sample holds a few counts of this clonotype. CDR3 region: CASSVGPRSNEQFF. CDR3 sequence (DNA): TGTGCCAGCAGCGTAGGACCCAGGTCCAATGAGCAGTTCTTC. This chain joins TRBV7-2 and TRBJ2-1; no clear D gene. Trimming left V 5 bases short and J 6 bases short, with 14 bases between. Looked up from germline, CDR1 is SGHTA and CDR2 is FQGNSA. This CDR3 has 14 amino acids.

This chain connects TRBV6-5 to TRBJ1-2; maybe TRBD1 (5 bases). The CDR3 extends over 14 amino acids. Trimming shortened V by 2 bases and J by 4 bases, and 11 bases separated the two germline ends. Looked up from germline, CDR1 is MNHEY and CDR2 is SVGAGI. CDR3 bases: TGTGCCAGCAGTTACACCGGGACCGGCTATGGCTACACCTTC. It translates to CASSYTGTGYGYTF.

The chain is built from TRBV4-3 and TRBJ2-4; D is perhaps TRBD1 (6 bases). This CDR3 spans 17 amino acids. Germline lookup yields CDR1 LGHNA and CDR2 YSLEER. Trimming took off 1 base at V and 1 base at J, with 14 bases between the two ends. CDR3 in amino acids: CASSQVGAGMAKNIQYF. The CDR3 bases are TGCGCCAGCAGCCAAGTGGGGGCAGGGATGGCCAAAAACATTCAGTACTTC.

V gene TRBV4-2 combines with J gene TRBJ2-4, with 8 positions matching TRBD2. V lost 3 bases, J lost 7 bases, and 14 bases stayed unmatched. The V gene's germline CDR1 is LGHNA and CDR2 YNFKEQ. This CDR3 region has 17 residues. The CDR3 region has the DNA TGTGCCAGCAGCCAGGGATTTATCGGGAGGGGCATCAACATTCAGTACTTC. This translates into CASSQGFIGRGINIQYF.

This clonotype was seen a few times. This chain joins TRBV20-1 and TRBJ2-5, with a weak D call TRBD2 (5 bases). With 3 bases removed from V and 5 bases from J, the gap between germline ends came to 22 bases. From germline, CDR1 is DFQATT and CDR2 SNEGSKA (reference sequence). The CDR3 runs 16 residues. CDR3 sequence (DNA): TGCAGTGCTAGTCCTCCTCCAGACGGGGTCTTGGAGACCCAGTACTTC. Residues: CSASPPPDGVLETQYF.

This clonotype has just a few counts. The V gene is TRBV27, the J gene TRBJ1-2, with 8 bases lining up with TRBD1. Trimming took 5 bases from V and 4 from J; bases not matched to a gene: 6. This CDR3 has 14 amino acids. Germline assignment: CDR1 MNHEY and CDR2 SMNVEV (reference sequence). CDR3: CASSEGQGLYGYTF. The CDR3 DNA is TGTGCCAGCAGTGAAGGACAGGGACTCTATGGCTACACCTTC.

This chain uses TRBV24-1 with TRBJ2-1, with TRBD2 matching over 12 bases. With the DNA end fitting TRBJ2-7 better, the J assignment may be wrong. Germline lookup yields CDR1 KGHDR and CDR2 SFDVKD. This CDR3 region has 17 residues. The CDR3 reads CATSDVTSGGTNNEQYF. The CDR3 DNA follows: TGTGCCACCAGTGACGTGACTAGCGGGGGTACCAACAATGAGCAGTACTTC.

The rearrangement uses TRBV29-1 and TRBJ2-5, with TRBD2 matching 10 bases. With 5 bases clipped from V and 11 bases from J, the junction kept 20 bases outside the gene matches. Germline-derived CDR1 and CDR2 are SQVTM and ANQGSEA. The CDR3 extends over 16 amino acids. In nucleotides, the CDR3 is TGCAGCGTTAGGGAGCGGGGGGGCATATTCTACAATGAGCAGTACTTC. This codes for CSVRERGGIFYNEQYF. The variable domain in full, completed from reference TRBV29-1 and TRBJ2-5, reads SAVISQKPSRDICQRGTSLTIQCQVDSQVTMMFWYRQQPGQSLTLIATANQGSEATYESGFVIDKFPISRPNLTFSTLTVSNMSPEDSSIYLCSVRERGGIFYNEQYFGPGTRLLVL.

This clonotype has ten or more counts. This chain joins TRBV6-5 and TRBJ2-4; D is unresolved. V lost 0 bases, J lost 8 bases, and 11 bases lay in between. CDR3 length equals 14 residues. Germline assignment: CDR1 MNHEY and CDR2 SVGAGI. The DNA of the CDR3 is TGTGCCAGCAGTTACTCTAGGGAATGGGACATTCAGTACTTC. Its translation: CASSYSREWDIQYF.

This clonotype was counted only a few times. The rearrangement links TRBV5-1 to TRBJ2-7; 8 bases fit TRBD1. Germline V lookup: CDR1 SGHRS, CDR2 YFSETQ. This CDR3 is built from 13 residues. Trimming took 5 bases from V and 3 from J; bases not matched to a gene: 4. The CDR3 loop reads CASSRDRNYEQYF. The CDR3 bases are TGCGCCAGCAGTCGGGACAGGAACTACGAGCAGTACTTC. Filled out from reference TRBV5-1 and TRBJ2-7, the complete variable domain reads KAGVTQTPRYLIKTRGQQVTLSCSPISGHRSVSWYQQTPGQGLQFLFEYFSETQRNKGNFPGRFSGRQFSNSRSEMNVSTLELGDSALYLCASSRDRNYEQYFGPGTRLTVT.

The chain combines TRBV29-1 with TRBJ1-1; no clear D gene. This CDR3 is 12 amino acids long. Trimming left V 4 bases short and J 1 base short, with 7 bases between. Looked up from germline, CDR1 is SQVTM and CDR2 is ANQGSEA. For the CDR3, the DNA is TGCAGCGTTGCCGACTCGAACACTGAAGCTTTCTTT. Translation: CSVADSNTEAFF.

This sequence joins TRBV5-1 and TRBJ1-2; D gene uncertain. CDR1 is SGHRS, CDR2 YFSETQ, per germline. Trimming took off 4 bases at V and 3 bases at J, with 13 bases between the two ends. CDR3 length equals 14 residues. The CDR3 nucleotides are TGCGCCAGCAGCCCTGGGTCCTCAGACTATGGCTACACCTTC. Its protein product is CASSPGSSDYGYTF.